The 32 T cell receptor beta chains listed next were all sequenced from one sample in a study of blood T cell repertoires in COVID-19. The protocol was immunoSEQ multiplex PCR, while the TCRdb copy is restricted to in-frame clones and leaves out a portion. The sample contains around 300,000 clones, 88% of which appear only once. The material sequenced was peripheral blood. The receptors were gathered from a woman aged 45 to 65 with active or convalescent COVID-19.

A few counts support this clone. The rearrangement joins TRBV5-4 to TRBJ1-2, with a weak D call TRBD1 (6 bases). Trimming took 2 bases from V and 7 from J, leaving 18 bases between them. The CDR3 runs to 15 residues. Germline assignment: CDR1 SGHNT and CDR2 YYREEE (reference sequence). Here the CDR3 reads CASSLEVGASSGYTF. CDR3 in DNA: TGTGCCAGCAGCTTAGAGGTGGGGGCGAGTTCTGGCTACACCTTC.

The chain recombines TRBV19 with TRBJ1-1; D not resolved. The V end was cut by 0 bases, the J end by 1 base, with 12 bases between. Germline CDR1 reads LNHDA; CDR2 reads SQIVND (reference sequence). The CDR3 runs 16 residues. CDR3 sequence: CASSIDRPGKNTEAFF. CDR3 nucleotide sequence: TGTGCCAGTAGTATAGATCGCCCAGGCAAGAACACTGAAGCTTTCTTT.

This sequence joins TRBV7-2 and TRBJ1-4, with a weak D call TRBD1 (6 bases). This CDR3 contains 15 residues. V was clipped by 2 bases and J by 4 bases, with 11 bases between them. Germline V lookup: CDR1 SGHTA, CDR2 FQGNSA. Here the CDR3 DNA reads TGTGCCAGCAGCTTAAATGGGGGCCGTAATGAAAAACTGTTTTTT. Amino acid sequence: CASSLNGGRNEKLFF. Complete variable domain (other parts from reference TRBV7-2 and TRBJ1-4): GAGVSQSPSNKVTEKGKDVELRCDPISGHTALYWYRQSLGQGLEFLIYFQGNSAPDKSGLPSDRFSAERTGGSVSTLTIQRTQQEDSAVYLCASSLNGGRNEKLFFGSGTQLSVL.

The chain joins TRBV27 to TRBJ1-1, with D unresolved. Trimming stripped 10 bases from V and 4 bases from J, with 19 bases between. Germline CDR1 reads MNHEY; CDR2 reads SMNVEV (reference sequence). This CDR3 comprises 14 residues. The CDR3, as DNA: TGTGCCACGCACGCGCGGGCCGCCGGCACTGAAGCTTTCTTT. This sequence encodes CATHARAAGTEAFF.

This clone showed up just once. The J gene is TRBJ1-2, the V gene TRBV20-1; the match to TRBD1 covers 7 bases. The CDR3 has 14 amino acids. V was clipped by 3 bases and J by 4 bases; unmatched bases: 8. Germline lookup yields CDR1 DFQATT and CDR2 SNEGSKA (reference sequence). The DNA of the CDR3 is TGCAGTGCTAGTAACGCCAGGGGGACCTATGGCTACACCTTC. Translating gives CSASNARGTYGYTF.

This clone was seen a single time. The chain combines TRBV9 with TRBJ1-2; a possible D gene is TRBD1 (5 bases). V was trimmed by 4 bases and J by 4 bases, leaving 11 bases between them. The CDR3 consists of 13 residues. CDR1 is SGDLS and CDR2 is YYNGEE in the germline V gene. CDR3 sequence reads: CASSQTVFYGYTF. The CDR3 bases are TGTGCCAGCAGCCAGACAGTTTTCTATGGCTACACCTTC.

V usage is TRBV6-5 and J usage is TRBJ1-1; D uncertain. V was shortened by 8 bases and J by 1 base, with 11 bases between the two germline ends. This CDR3 has 13 amino acids. Per germline, CDR1 MNHEY and CDR2 SVGAGI. The CDR3 loop is CASATTANTEAFF. CDR3 coding DNA: TGTGCCAGCGCTACCACTGCGAACACTGAAGCTTTCTTT.

This clone appeared a single time. The chain has TRBV18 and TRBJ1-2; D gene ambiguous. The V gene lost 3 bases and the J gene lost 3 bases, with 5 bases spanning the gap. The CDR3 is 12 amino acids. Germline CDR1 is KGHSH and CDR2 is LQKENI. The chain's CDR3 is CASSPEDYGYTF. CDR3 in DNA: TGTGCCAGCTCACCCGAGGACTATGGCTACACCTTC.

This clone was observed a single time. V is TRBV6-5 and J is TRBJ1-2, with 11 bases that match TRBD1. There are 13 residues in the CDR3. CDR1 MNHEY and CDR2 SVGAGI come from the germline V gene. V was clipped by 11 bases and J by 7 bases; unmatched bases: 9. CDR3 sequence reads: CASRTGGVSGYTF. The CDR3 DNA reads as TGTGCCTCTAGGACAGGGGGCGTATCTGGCTACACCTTC.

This chain uses TRBV29-1 with TRBJ2-7; the D gene is possibly TRBD1 (6 bases). There are 14 residues in the CDR3. V was pared by 6 bases and J by 1 base, with 16 bases between. Looked up from germline, CDR1 is SQVTM and CDR2 is ANQGSEA. Here the CDR3 DNA reads TGCAGCGTCATCCAGGGAACAGGGTCCTACGAGCAGTACTTC. This gives the protein CSVIQGTGSYEQYF.

This chain connects TRBV28 to TRBJ1-1; 11 nucleotides agree with TRBD1. With V trimmed by 5 bases and J by 7 bases, 9 bases remained unmatched. CDR1 MDHEN and CDR2 SYDVKM come from the germline V gene. The CDR3 has 15 residues. The CDR3 loop is CASSTRDRGYGEAFF. DNA for the CDR3: TGTGCCAGCAGTACCCGGGACAGGGGGTATGGTGAAGCTTTCTTT. Full variable domain (missing parts from reference TRBV28 and TRBJ1-1): DVKVTQSSRYLVKRTGEKVFLECVQDMDHENMFWYRQDPGLGLRLIYFSYDVKMKEKGDIPEGYSVSREKKERFSLILESASTNQTSMYLCASSTRDRGYGEAFFGQGTRLTVV.

The genes are TRBV27 and TRBJ1-1, with 7 bases aligning to TRBD1. The junction had 9 bases not matched to a gene; V was cut back by 6 bases and J by 2 bases. This CDR3 has 15 amino acids. The germline CDR1 and CDR2 sequences are MNHEY and SMNVEV (reference sequence). The chain's CDR3 is CASSHTGTVNTEAFF. The CDR3 bases are TGTGCCAGCAGCCACACCGGGACAGTTAACACTGAAGCTTTCTTT.

Points on this clone: Other DNA sequences of this sample code for an identical CDR3. The rearrangement joins TRBV18 to TRBJ1-5; D is perhaps TRBD1 (6 bases). Per germline, CDR1 KGHSH and CDR2 LQKENI. V lost 3 bases and J lost 0, with 9 bases in between. The length of the CDR3 is 15 residues. The DNA of the CDR3 is TGTGCCAGCTCACCGTTACAGGGTAGCAATCAGCCCCAGCATTTT. This gives the protein CASSPLQGSNQPQHF.

The chain couples TRBV9 to TRBJ2-7, with a possible D match to TRBD2 (5 bases). The CDR3 is made up of 13 amino acids. V lost 4 bases and J 5 bases, leaving 13 bases between the germline ends. Germline CDR1 reads SGDLS; CDR2 reads YYNGEE. For the CDR3, the DNA is TGTGCCAGCAGCTCTTCTCCGGGGAACGAGCAGTACTTC. This gives the protein CASSSSPGNEQYF. The full variable domain, its missing parts supplied by reference TRBV9 and TRBJ2-7, is DSGVTQTPKHLITATGQRVTLRCSPRSGDLSVYWYQQSLDQGLQFLIQYYNGEERAKGNILERFSAQQFPDLHSELNLSSLELGDSALYFCASSSSPGNEQYFGPGTRLTVT.

J is TRBJ2-7 and V is TRBV7-2, with TRBD2 as a possible D gene (5 bases). V lost 1 base to trimming and J lost 3 bases, with 13 bases between them. This CDR3 spans 15 amino acids. The germline gives CDR1 SGHTA, CDR2 FQGNSA. The CDR3 nucleotides read TGTGCCAGCAGCTTAGACTCTAGCCGGCGCTACGAGCAGTACTTC. This encodes CASSLDSSRRYEQYF.

The rearrangement uses TRBV5-1 and TRBJ2-3; the D gene is possibly TRBD2 (5 bases). The CDR3 runs 13 residues. V was pared by 4 bases and J by 0 bases, with 6 bases between. Per the germline V gene, CDR1 is SGHRS and CDR2 is YFSETQ. CDR3 region: CASSRTSTDTQYF. Here the CDR3 DNA reads TGCGCCAGCAGCAGGACTAGCACAGATACGCAGTATTTT.

The chain's CDR3 is CSGGSRRNGRNTEAFF. The DNA for the CDR3 is TGCAGCGGGGGGTCTCGCCGGAATGGGAGGAACACTGAAGCTTTCTTT. The rearrangement links TRBV29-1 to TRBJ1-1, with D possibly being TRBD1 (5 bases). The CDR3 totals 16 residues. Between the trimmed V and J ends, which lost 7 bases and 1 base, there was a span of 22 bases. Germline loops: CDR1 SQVTM, CDR2 ANQGSEA.

This chain connects TRBV5-1 to TRBJ1-4; D unclear. The CDR3 runs 15 residues. CDR1 is SGHRS, CDR2 YFSETQ, per germline. The V end lost 4 bases, the J end lost 0 bases, and 10 bases lay between the germline ends. In DNA form, the CDR3 reads TGCGCCAGCAGCACAACAGAATCAACTAATGAAAAACTGTTTTTT. Its protein is CASSTTESTNEKLFF.

This chain joins TRBV7-2 and TRBJ1-6; maybe TRBD1 (6 bases). The CDR3 has 16 amino acids. V was pared by 5 bases and J by 2 bases, with 13 bases between. The germline V gene encodes CDR1 SGHTA and CDR2 FQGNSA. This CDR3 is CASSGTGSPYNSPLHF. Written as DNA, the CDR3 is TGTGCCAGCAGCGGCACAGGGTCCCCCTATAATTCACCCCTCCACTTT. Based on the CDR3 plus reference TRBV7-2 and TRBJ1-6, the full variable domain is GAGVSQSPSNKVTEKGKDVELRCDPISGHTALYWYRQSLGQGLEFLIYFQGNSAPDKSGLPSDRFSAERTGGSVSTLTIQRTQQEDSAVYLCASSGTGSPYNSPLHFGNGTRLTVT.

The gene calls are TRBV11-2 and TRBJ1-1; 7 bases match TRBD1. After removal of 3 bases from V and 0 bases from J, the junction contained 7 bases not matched to a gene. Germline V gene sequence: CDR1 SGHAT, CDR2 FQNNGV. CDR3 length: 16 residues. The CDR3: CASSFGFGTVNTEAFF. CDR3 nucleotide sequence: TGTGCCAGCAGCTTCGGCTTTGGGACAGTGAACACTGAAGCTTTCTTT.

V and J are TRBV18 and TRBJ1-1; D is unclear. CDR3 length: 13 residues. The ends were cut back, 5 bases at V and 5 bases at J, with 12 bases in the middle. Germline CDR1 is KGHSH and CDR2 is LQKENI. CDR3 region: CASSRGGRTEAFF. In DNA, the CDR3 is TGTGCCAGCTCAAGAGGAGGGCGGACTGAAGCTTTCTTT.

This sequence joins TRBV24-1 and TRBJ2-1, with D unresolved. V was trimmed by 0 bases and J by 9 bases, leaving 5 bases between them. The CDR3 has 12 amino acids. Germline V gene sequence: CDR1 KGHDR, CDR2 SFDVKD. This chain's CDR3 is CATSDLTREQFF. The CDR3 DNA is TGTGCCACCAGTGATTTGACGCGTGAGCAGTTCTTC.

The CDR3 protein is CASSSRGQPQHF. The DNA of the CDR3 is TGTGCCAGCAGTTCTCGAGGTCAGCCCCAGCATTTT. This chain connects TRBV12-3 or TRBV12-4 to TRBJ1-5, with unresolved D. The CDR3 contains 12 residues. Trimming removed 4 bases at V and 6 bases at J, with 7 bases between.

V and J are TRBV11-2 and TRBJ2-3, with TRBD1 matching over 7 bases. Germline lookup yields CDR1 SGHAT and CDR2 FQNNGV. The V and J ends lost 2 bases and 3 bases, in that order; junction bases with no gene match: 8. There are 16 residues in the CDR3. The CDR3 sequence: CASSLSRGQRTDTQYF. For the CDR3, the DNA is TGTGCCAGCAGCTTATCTAGGGGGCAGCGAACAGATACGCAGTATTTT.

This clone has only a few counts. This chain uses TRBV6-2 or TRBV6-3 with TRBJ1-5, with D possibly TRBD1 on 5 matching bases. The CDR3 extends over 14 amino acids. CDR1 MNHEY and CDR2 SVGEGT come from the germline V gene. With 2 bases removed from V and 4 bases from J, the gap between germline ends came to 9 bases. The CDR3 region is CASSYAGSNQPQHF. As DNA, the CDR3 is TGTGCCAGCAGTTACGCAGGGTCTAATCAGCCCCAGCATTTT.

V is TRBV11-2 and J is TRBJ2-7; TRBD2 agrees at 7 bases. Germline V gene data show CDR1 as SGHAT and CDR2 as FQNNGV. V trimming: 5 bases; J trimming: 4 bases; junction bases outside the gene matches: 14. This CDR3 is built from 16 residues. CDR3 DNA sequence: TGTGCCAGCAGCCAAATAGGTGGGGGGGGAGGTTACGAGCAGTACTTC. It yields the protein CASSQIGGGGGYEQYF. Based on the CDR3 plus reference TRBV11-2 and TRBJ2-7, the full variable domain is EAGVAQSPRYKIIEKRQSVAFWCNPISGHATLYWYQQILGQGPKLLIQFQNNGVVDDSQLPKDRFSAERLKGVDSTLKIQPAKLEDSAVYLCASSQIGGGGGYEQYFGPGTRLTVT.

The V and J genes are TRBV7-2 and TRBJ2-7, with D tentatively TRBD1 (6 bases). Germline values: CDR1 SGHTA, CDR2 FQGNSA. The CDR3 totals 13 residues. V was pared by 2 bases and J by 4 bases, with 9 bases between. The CDR3 spells CASSLSRGYEQYF. CDR3 sequence (DNA): TGTGCCAGCAGCTTAAGCAGGGGTTACGAGCAGTACTTC.

A few counts support this clone. This same CDR3 is encoded by further DNA sequences in the sample. The chain joins TRBV27 to TRBJ2-7, with a weak D call TRBD2 (6 bases). Germline CDR1 is MNHEY and CDR2 is SMNVEV (reference sequence). This CDR3 has 13 residues. With 2 bases removed from V and 2 bases from J, the gap between germline ends came to 7 bases. CDR3 amino acids: CASSLRGTYEQYF. In DNA, the CDR3 is TGTGCCAGCAGTTTACGGGGGACCTACGAGCAGTACTTC.

V gene TRBV7-9 combines with J gene TRBJ1-1, with 8 bases aligning to TRBD1. J was trimmed by 5 bases and V by 2 bases; bases with no gene match: 4. This CDR3 is 14 amino acids long. Per the germline V gene, CDR1 is SEHNR and CDR2 is FQNEAQ (reference sequence). CDR3 in DNA: TGTGCCAGCAGCTTACAGGGGGCGAAAACTGAAGCTTTCTTT. It codes for CASSLQGAKTEAFF.

This clone was seen once. V is TRBV2 and J is TRBJ2-7, with 10 bases lining up with TRBD1. Germline loops: CDR1 SNHLY, CDR2 FYNNEI. CDR3 size: 13 residues. V shed 5 bases, J shed 4 bases, and the junction held 2 bases outside the gene matches. In DNA, the CDR3 is TGTGCCAGCAGTTGGGACAGGGGTTACGAGCAGTACTTC. Its protein is CASSWDRGYEQYF.

V gene TRBV20-1 combines with J gene TRBJ1-5; TRBD1 is a possible D gene (5 bases). This CDR3 has 13 residues. Per germline, CDR1 DFQATT and CDR2 SNEGSKA (reference sequence). The V gene lost 3 bases and the J gene lost 1 base, with 7 bases spanning the gap. The CDR3 DNA sequence: TGCAGTGCTAGTCGGGGGAGCAATCAGCCCCAGCATTTT. As protein: CSASRGSNQPQHF.

CDR3 protein: CASSLGRLYGYTF. DNA of the CDR3: TGTGCCAGCAGTTTGGGCCGCCTCTATGGCTACACCTTC. The chain combines TRBV28 with TRBJ1-2; D is unresolved. Germline assignment: CDR1 MDHEN and CDR2 SYDVKM. The ends were cut back, 3 bases at V and 4 bases at J, with 9 bases in the middle. This CDR3 has 13 residues.